Listed below are T cell receptor beta chains from one sample, sequenced in a study of T cell responses to AZD1222 COVID-19 vaccine. Method: immunoSEQ multiplex PCR; TCRdb's copy keeps in-frame clones and lacks some. The repertoire holds roughly 120,000 clones, with approximately 84% as singletons. This specimen consisted of peripheral blood, obtained on day 0 of AZD1222 vaccination. The receptors shown here come from an adult in good health. Each CDR3 is given with its conserved first and last residue. Each record gives: CDR3 protein, CDR3 DNA, V gene, clone size, D gene, J gene, CDR3 length. D genes are given only for firm matches. Clone size appears in some rows only: once, few, many, or a class for an expanded clone.

CASSQGLAGGRETQYF,TGTGCCAGCAGCCAGGGACTAGCGGGAGGAAGGGAGACCCAGTACTTC,TRBV28,.,TRBD2,TRBJ2-5,16
CASSLAGLADSYEQYF,TGTGCCAGCAGCTTAGCGGGACTAGCGGATTCCTACGAGCAGTACTTC,TRBV7-8,.,TRBD2,TRBJ2-7,16
CASRFNWGRQETQYF,TGTGCCAGCCGATTCAACTGGGGTAGACAAGAGACCCAGTACTTC,TRBV7-8,once,.,TRBJ2-5,15
CASSLIRDRGPREQYF,TGTGCCAGCAGTTTAATTAGGGACAGGGGGCCGAGGGAGCAGTACTTC,TRBV27,.,TRBD1,TRBJ2-7,16
CASVRAPGDEQFF,TGTGCCAGCGTTCGGGCGCCGGGGGATGAGCAGTTCTTC,TRBV28,few,.,TRBJ2-1,13
CASSQHGGRTYEQYF,TGTGCCAGCAGCCAACACGGCGGAAGAACCTACGAGCAGTACTTC,TRBV3-1/TRBV3-2,few,.,TRBJ2-7,15
CASSEQDRGNSPLHF,TGTGCCAGCAGTGAACAGGACAGGGGTAATTCACCCCTCCACTTT,TRBV6-1,.,TRBD1,TRBJ1-6,15
CASSPTYSNNYGYTF,TGTGCCAGCTCCCCCACCTATAGCAATAACTATGGCTACACCTTC,TRBV7-9,.,.,TRBJ1-2,15
CAIRTSGNFEQYF,TGTGCCATTCGGACTAGCGGGAATTTCGAGCAGTACTTC,TRBV10-3,.,TRBD2,TRBJ2-7,13
CASSFEGGTEAFF,TGCGCCAGCAGCTTCGAGGGGGGAACTGAAGCTTTCTTT,TRBV5-1,few,.,TRBJ1-1,13
CASSLTREQYF,TGTGCCAGCAGTCTCACCCGGGAGCAGTACTTC,TRBV28,.,.,TRBJ2-7,11
CASSLSLVAGYYEQYF,TGTGCCAGCAGTTTAAGCTTGGTTGCAGGGTACTACGAGCAGTACTTC,TRBV28,.,.,TRBJ2-7,16
CASSVGGGTGTYSNQPQHF,TGTGCCAGCAGCGTAGGCGGCGGGACAGGGACTTATAGCAATCAGCCCCAGCATTTT,TRBV9,.,TRBD1,TRBJ1-5,19
CASTEREEAGANVLTF,TGTGCCAGTACTGAGCGGGAGGAGGCTGGGGCCAACGTCCTGACTTTC,TRBV19,.,TRBD2,TRBJ2-6,16
CASAVGGYEQYF,TGTGCCAGCGCGGTAGGAGGTTACGAGCAGTACTTC,TRBV6-6,.,.,TRBJ2-7,12
CASSGAPSEKLFF,TGTGCCAGCAGTGGGGCTCCTAGTGAAAAACTGTTTTTT,TRBV28,.,.,TRBJ1-4,13
CAATRGASYEQYF,TGTGCCGCCACGAGGGGCGCATCCTACGAGCAGTACTTC,TRBV6-5,.,.,TRBJ2-7,13
CATQASAYTGELFF,TGTGCCACCCAGGCGAGCGCCTACACCGGGGAGCTGTTTTTT,TRBV7-2,.,.,TRBJ2-2,14
CASSKDNRGKIPSTGELFF,TGTGCCAGCAGCAAAGACAACAGGGGGAAAATCCCGAGCACCGGGGAGCTGTTTTTT,TRBV21-1,.,.,TRBJ2-2,19
CSVEGVGADEQYF,TGCAGCGTTGAGGGCGTAGGGGCCGACGAGCAGTACTTC,TRBV29-1,.,.,TRBJ2-7,13
CASSYTGGGTQYF,TGTGCCAGCAGCTATACCGGGGGCGGTACGCAGTATTTT,TRBV7-6,.,.,TRBJ2-3,13
CASSWGTTSYEQYF,TGTGCCAGTAGTTGGGGGACAACCTCCTACGAGCAGTACTTC,TRBV19,.,.,TRBJ2-7,14
CASSRRDRGGYEQYF,TGTGCCAGCAGTCGTAGGGACAGGGGTGGGTACGAGCAGTACTTC,TRBV6-5,.,TRBD1,TRBJ2-7,15
CAWSVAGGPQSSPQHF,TGTGCCTGGAGTGTGGCAGGGGGTCCTCAGAGTTCGCCCCAGCATTTT,TRBV30,.,TRBD1,TRBJ1-5,16
CASSSRGNEQFF,TGTGCCAGCAGTTCCAGGGGGAATGAGCAGTTCTTC,TRBV27,.,TRBD1,TRBJ2-1,12
CASSLGAGAYGYTF,TGCGCCAGCAGCTTGGGGGCAGGCGCCTATGGCTACACCTTC,TRBV5-1,.,.,TRBJ1-2,14
CASSLDQTLYEKLFF,TGTGCCAGCAGCTTAGACCAGACCCTGTATGAAAAACTGTTTTTT,TRBV11-2,.,.,TRBJ1-4,15
CASSPQDLAEAFF,TGTGCCAGCTCACCGCAGGATTTGGCTGAAGCTTTCTTT,TRBV18,.,.,TRBJ1-1,13
CASRDTGTNYGYTF,TGTGCCAGCAGAGATACCGGGACCAACTATGGCTACACCTTC,TRBV2,.,.,TRBJ1-2,14
CASSLGGESGGRETQYF,TGTGCCAGCAGCTTAGGAGGGGAGTCAGGGGGCAGGGAGACCCAGTACTTC,TRBV7-8,.,TRBD1,TRBJ2-5,17
CASGLKAGRNLRREQFF,TGTGCTAGTGGTTTGAAGGCAGGGAGAAACCTAAGACGTGAGCAGTTCTTC,TRBV12-5,.,.,TRBJ2-1,17
CAWSVQAGAGTQYF,TGTGCCTGGAGTGTACAGGCAGGTGCGGGGACCCAGTACTTC,TRBV30,.,.,TRBJ2-5,14